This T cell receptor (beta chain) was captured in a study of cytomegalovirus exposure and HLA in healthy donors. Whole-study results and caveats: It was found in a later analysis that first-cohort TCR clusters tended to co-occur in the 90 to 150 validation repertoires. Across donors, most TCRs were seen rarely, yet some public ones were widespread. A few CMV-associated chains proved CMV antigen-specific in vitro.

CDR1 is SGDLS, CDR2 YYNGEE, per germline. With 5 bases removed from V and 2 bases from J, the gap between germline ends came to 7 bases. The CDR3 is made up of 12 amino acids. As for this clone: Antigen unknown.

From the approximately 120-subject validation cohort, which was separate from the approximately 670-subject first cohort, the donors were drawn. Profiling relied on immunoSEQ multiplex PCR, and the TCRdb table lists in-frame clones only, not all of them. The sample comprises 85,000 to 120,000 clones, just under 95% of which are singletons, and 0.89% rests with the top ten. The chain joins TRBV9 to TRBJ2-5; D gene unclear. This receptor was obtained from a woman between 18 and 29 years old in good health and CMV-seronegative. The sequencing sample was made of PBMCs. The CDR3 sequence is CASSATQETQYF. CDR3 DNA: TGTGCCAGCAGTGCCACTCAAGAGACCCAGTACTTC.